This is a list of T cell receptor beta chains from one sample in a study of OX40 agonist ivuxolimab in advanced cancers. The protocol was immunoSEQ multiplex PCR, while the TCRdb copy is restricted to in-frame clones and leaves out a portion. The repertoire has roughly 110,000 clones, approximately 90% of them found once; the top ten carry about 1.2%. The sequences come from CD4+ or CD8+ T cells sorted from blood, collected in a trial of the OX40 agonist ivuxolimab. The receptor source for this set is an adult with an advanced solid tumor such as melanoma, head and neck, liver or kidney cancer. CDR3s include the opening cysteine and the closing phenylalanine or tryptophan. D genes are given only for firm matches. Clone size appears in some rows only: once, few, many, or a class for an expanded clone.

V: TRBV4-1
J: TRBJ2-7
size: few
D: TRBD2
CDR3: CASSPRLAESNEQYF
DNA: TGCGCCAGCAGCCCGAGACTAGCGGAATCTAACGAGCAGTACTTC

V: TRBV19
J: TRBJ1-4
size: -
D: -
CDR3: CASSLTGLEKLFF
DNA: TGTGCCAGTAGCTTGACAGGTTTGGAAAAACTGTTTTTT

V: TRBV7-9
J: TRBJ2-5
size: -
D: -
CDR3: CASSLQSGKETQYF
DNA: TGTGCCAGCAGCTTACAATCAGGGAAGGAGACCCAGTACTTC

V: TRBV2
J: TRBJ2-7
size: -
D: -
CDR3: CASSGDSGPTREQYF
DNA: TGTGCCAGCAGTGGGGATTCCGGACCGACGAGAGAGCAGTACTTC

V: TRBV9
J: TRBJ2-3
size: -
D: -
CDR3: CASSVAVGGESDTQYF
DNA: TGTGCCAGCAGCGTAGCTGTCGGCGGGGAGTCAGATACGCAGTATTTT

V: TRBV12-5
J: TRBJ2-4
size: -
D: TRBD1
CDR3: CASGLDRGPAKNIQYF
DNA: TGTGCTAGTGGTTTGGACAGGGGGCCAGCCAAAAACATTCAGTACTTC

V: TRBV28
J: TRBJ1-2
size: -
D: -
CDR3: CASSFTQYGYTF
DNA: TGTGCCAGCTCCTTTACCCAGTATGGCTACACCTTC

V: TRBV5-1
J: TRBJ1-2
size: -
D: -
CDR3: CASSLASGNYGYTF
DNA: TGCGCCAGCAGCTTGGCGTCGGGTAACTATGGCTACACCTTC

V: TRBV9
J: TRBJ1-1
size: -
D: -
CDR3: CASSAQSTEAFF
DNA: TGTGCCAGCAGCGCGCAGTCCACTGAAGCTTTCTTT

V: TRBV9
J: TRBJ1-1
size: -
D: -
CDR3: CASSQRGSPVVNTEAFF
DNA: TGTGCCAGCAGTCAACGGGGGAGTCCCGTTGTGAACACTGAAGCTTTCTTT

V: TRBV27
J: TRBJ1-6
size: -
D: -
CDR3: CASSLSPGHSRSPLHF
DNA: TGTGCCAGCAGTTTATCGCCGGGACACTCGCGTTCACCCCTCCACTTT

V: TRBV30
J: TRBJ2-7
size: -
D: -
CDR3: CAWSGGGPPYEQYF
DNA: TGTGCCTGGAGTGGGGGAGGCCCTCCCTACGAGCAGTACTTC

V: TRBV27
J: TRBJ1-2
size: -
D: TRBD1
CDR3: CASSLDRGSNYGYTF
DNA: TGTGCCAGCAGTTTGGACAGGGGATCTAACTATGGCTACACCTTC

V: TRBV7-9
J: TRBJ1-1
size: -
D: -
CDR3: CASSLEQGNTEAFF
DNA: TGTGCCAGCAGCTTAGAACAGGGTAACACTGAAGCTTTCTTT

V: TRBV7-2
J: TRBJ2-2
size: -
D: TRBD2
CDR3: CASSPSGGTTNTGELFF
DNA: TGTGCCAGCAGCCCTAGCGGGGGGACCACGAACACCGGGGAGCTGTTTTTT

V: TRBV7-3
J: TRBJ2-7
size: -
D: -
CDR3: CASSLGDDEQYF
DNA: TGTGCCAGCAGCTTGGGGGACGACGAGCAGTACTTC

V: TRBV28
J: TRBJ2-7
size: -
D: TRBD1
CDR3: CAHSGDRFLIRYF
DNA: TGTGCCCACTCGGGGGACAGGTTCCTAATTAGGTACTTC

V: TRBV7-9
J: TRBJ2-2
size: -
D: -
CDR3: CASSLIGSPNTGELFF
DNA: TGTGCCAGCAGCTTAATCGGGAGCCCAAATACCGGGGAGCTGTTTTTT

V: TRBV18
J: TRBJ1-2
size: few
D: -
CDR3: CASSPPERSRGYTF
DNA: TGTGCCAGCTCACCACCTGAAAGGTCTCGTGGCTACACCTTC

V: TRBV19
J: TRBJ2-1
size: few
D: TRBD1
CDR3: CASTRQGARNEQFF
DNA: TGTGCCAGTACCCGACAGGGGGCCCGCAATGAGCAGTTCTTC

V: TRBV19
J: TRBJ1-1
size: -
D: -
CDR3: CASKSSLPGTAFF
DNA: TGTGCCAGTAAGAGCAGCCTCCCCGGCACAGCTTTCTTT

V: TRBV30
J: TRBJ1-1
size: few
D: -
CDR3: CAGTLGGAFF
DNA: TGTGCCGGAACTTTGGGTGGGGCTTTCTTT

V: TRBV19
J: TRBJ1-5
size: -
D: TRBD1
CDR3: CASSRGQGISQPQHF
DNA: TGTGCCAGTAGTCGGGGACAGGGAATTAGTCAGCCCCAGCATTTT

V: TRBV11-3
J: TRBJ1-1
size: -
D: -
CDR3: CASSGQSNTEAFF
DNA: TGTGCCAGCAGCGGACAGTCGAACACTGAAGCTTTCTTT

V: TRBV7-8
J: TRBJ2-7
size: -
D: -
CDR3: CASSLGSTGNEQYF
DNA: TGTGCCAGCAGCTTAGGTTCCACGGGGAACGAGCAGTACTTC

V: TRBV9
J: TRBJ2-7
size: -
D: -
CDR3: CASSASSWWEQPYEQYF
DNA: TGTGCCAGCAGCGCTTCATCATGGTGGGAACAGCCCTACGAGCAGTACTTC

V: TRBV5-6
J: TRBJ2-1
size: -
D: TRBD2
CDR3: CASSWGTSRGEQFF
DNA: TGTGCCAGCAGCTGGGGGACTAGCCGGGGTGAGCAGTTCTTC

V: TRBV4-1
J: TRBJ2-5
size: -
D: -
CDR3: CASSQVDMGWARGEQYF
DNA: TGCGCCAGCAGCCAAGTCGATATGGGGTGGGCACGAGGGGAGCAGTACTTC

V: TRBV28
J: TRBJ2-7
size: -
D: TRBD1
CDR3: CASGWTGSSYEQYF
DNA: TGTGCCAGCGGTTGGACAGGCAGCTCCTACGAGCAGTACTTC

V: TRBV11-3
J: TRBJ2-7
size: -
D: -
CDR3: CASSPRRSPYEQYF
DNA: TGTGCCAGCAGCCCCAGGCGGTCCCCCTACGAGCAGTACTTC

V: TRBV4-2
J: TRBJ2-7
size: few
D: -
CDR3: CASSQVFGREQYF
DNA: TGTGCCAGCAGCCAAGTATTCGGGCGGGAGCAGTACTTC

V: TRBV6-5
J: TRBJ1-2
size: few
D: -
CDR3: CASSYEGPSYTF
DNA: TGTGCCAGCAGTTACGAGGGACCGAGCTACACCTTC

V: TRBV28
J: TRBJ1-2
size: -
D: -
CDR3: CASSPGITGYGYTF
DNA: TGTGCCAGCAGTCCAGGGATAACGGGCTATGGCTACACCTTC